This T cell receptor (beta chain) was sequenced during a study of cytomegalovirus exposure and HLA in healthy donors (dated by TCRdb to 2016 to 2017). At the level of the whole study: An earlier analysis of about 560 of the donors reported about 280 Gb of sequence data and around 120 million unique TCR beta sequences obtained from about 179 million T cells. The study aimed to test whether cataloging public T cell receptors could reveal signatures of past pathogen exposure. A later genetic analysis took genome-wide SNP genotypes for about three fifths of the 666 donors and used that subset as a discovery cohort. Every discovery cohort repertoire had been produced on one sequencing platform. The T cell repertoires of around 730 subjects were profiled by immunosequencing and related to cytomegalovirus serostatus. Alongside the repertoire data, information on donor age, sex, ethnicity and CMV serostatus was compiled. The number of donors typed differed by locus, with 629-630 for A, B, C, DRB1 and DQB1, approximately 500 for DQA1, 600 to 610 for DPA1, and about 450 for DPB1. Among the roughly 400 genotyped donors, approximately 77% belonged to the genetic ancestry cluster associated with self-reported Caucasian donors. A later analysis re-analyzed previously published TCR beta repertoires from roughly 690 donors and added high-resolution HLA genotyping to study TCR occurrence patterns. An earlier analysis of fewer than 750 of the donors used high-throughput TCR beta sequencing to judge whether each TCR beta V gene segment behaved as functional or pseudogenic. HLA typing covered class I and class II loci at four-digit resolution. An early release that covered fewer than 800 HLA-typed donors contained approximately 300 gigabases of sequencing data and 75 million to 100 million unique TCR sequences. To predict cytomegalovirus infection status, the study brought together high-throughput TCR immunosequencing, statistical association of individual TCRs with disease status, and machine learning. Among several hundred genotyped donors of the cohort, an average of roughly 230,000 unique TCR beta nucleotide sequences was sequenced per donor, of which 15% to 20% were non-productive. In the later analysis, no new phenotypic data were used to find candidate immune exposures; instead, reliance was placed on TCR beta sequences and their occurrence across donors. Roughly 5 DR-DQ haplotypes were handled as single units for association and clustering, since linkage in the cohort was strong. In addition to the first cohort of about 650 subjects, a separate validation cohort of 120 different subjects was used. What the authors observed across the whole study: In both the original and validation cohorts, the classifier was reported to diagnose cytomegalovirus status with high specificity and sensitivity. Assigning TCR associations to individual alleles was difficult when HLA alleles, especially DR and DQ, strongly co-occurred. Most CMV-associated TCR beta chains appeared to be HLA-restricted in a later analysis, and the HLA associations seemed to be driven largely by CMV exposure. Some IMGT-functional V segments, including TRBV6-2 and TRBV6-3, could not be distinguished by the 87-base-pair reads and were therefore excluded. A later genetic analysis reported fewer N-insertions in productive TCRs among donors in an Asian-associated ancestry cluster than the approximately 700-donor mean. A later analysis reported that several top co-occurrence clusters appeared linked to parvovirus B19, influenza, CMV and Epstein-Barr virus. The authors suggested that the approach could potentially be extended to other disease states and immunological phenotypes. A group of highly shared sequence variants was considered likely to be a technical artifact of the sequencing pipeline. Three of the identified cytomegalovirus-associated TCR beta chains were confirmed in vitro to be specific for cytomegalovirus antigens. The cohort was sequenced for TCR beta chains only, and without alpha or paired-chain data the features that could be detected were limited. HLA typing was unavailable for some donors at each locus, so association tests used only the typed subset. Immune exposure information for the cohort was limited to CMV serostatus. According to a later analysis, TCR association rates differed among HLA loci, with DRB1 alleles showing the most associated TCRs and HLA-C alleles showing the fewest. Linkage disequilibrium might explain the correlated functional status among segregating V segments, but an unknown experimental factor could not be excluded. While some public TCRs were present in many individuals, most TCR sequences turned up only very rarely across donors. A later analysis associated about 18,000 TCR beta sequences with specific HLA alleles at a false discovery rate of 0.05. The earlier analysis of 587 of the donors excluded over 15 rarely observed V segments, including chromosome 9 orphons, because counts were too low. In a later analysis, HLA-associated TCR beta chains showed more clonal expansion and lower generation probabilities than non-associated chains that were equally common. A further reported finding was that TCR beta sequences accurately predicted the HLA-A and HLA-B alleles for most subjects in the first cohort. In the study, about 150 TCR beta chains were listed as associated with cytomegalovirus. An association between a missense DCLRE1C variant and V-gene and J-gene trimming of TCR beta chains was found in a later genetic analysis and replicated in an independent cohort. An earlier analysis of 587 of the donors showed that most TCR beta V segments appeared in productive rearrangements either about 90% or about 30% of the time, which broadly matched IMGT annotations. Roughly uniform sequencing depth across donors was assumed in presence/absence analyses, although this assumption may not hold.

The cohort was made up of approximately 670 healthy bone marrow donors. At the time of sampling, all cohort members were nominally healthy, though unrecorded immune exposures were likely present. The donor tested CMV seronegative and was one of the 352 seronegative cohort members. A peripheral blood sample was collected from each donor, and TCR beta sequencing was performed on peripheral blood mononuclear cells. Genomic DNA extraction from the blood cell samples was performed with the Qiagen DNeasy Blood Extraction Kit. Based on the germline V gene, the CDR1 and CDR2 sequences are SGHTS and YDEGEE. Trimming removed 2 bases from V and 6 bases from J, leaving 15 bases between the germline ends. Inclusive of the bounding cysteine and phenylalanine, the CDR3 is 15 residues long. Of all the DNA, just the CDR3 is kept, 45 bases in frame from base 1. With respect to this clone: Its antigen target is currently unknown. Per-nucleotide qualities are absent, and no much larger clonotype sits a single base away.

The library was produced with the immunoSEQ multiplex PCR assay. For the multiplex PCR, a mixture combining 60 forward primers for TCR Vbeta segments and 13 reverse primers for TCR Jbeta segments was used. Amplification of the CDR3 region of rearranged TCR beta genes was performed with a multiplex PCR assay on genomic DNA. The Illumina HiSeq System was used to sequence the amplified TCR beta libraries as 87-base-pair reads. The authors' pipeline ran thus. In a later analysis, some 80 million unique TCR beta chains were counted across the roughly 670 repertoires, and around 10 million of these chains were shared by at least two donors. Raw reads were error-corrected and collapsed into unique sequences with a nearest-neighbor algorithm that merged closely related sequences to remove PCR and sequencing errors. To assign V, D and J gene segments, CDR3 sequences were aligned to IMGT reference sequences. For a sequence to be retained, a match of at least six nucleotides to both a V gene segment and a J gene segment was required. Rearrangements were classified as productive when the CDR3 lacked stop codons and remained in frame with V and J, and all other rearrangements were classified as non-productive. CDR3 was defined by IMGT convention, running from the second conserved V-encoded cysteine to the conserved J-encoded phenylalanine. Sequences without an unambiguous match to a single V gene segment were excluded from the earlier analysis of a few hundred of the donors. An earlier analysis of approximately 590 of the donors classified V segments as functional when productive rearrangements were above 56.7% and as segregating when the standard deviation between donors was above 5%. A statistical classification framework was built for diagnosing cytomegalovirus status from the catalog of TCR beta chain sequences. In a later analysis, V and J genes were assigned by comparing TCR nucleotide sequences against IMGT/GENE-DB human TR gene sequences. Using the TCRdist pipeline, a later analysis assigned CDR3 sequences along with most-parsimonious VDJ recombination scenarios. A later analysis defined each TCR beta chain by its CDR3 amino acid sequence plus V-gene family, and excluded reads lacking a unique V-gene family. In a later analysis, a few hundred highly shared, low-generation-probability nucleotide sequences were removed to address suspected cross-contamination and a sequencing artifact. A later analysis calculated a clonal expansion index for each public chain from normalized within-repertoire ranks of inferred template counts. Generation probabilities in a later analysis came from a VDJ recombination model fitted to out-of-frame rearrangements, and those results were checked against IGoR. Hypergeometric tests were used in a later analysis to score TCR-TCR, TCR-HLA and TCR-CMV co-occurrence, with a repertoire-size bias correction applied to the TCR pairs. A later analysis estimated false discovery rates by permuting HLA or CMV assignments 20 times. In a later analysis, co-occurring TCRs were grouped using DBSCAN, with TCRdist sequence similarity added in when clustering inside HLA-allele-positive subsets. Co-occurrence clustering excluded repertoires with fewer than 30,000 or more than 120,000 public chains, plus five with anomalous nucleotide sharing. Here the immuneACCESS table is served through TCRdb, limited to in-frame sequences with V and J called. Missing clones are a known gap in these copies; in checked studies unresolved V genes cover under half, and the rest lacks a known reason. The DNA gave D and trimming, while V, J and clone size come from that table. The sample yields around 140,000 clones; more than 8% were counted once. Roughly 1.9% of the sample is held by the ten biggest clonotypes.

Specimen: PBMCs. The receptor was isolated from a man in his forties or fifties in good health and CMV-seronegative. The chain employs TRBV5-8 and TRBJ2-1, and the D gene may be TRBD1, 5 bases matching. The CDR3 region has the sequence CASSLSGSVRNEQFF. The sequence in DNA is TGTGCCAGCAGCTTATCAGGGTCCGTCCGCAATGAGCAGTTCTTC.